This T cell receptor (beta chain) was observed in a study of T-cell reconstitution after alpha-beta-depleted transplantation in children (dated by TCRdb to between 2015 and 2016). A note on the overall study: T-cell immune reconstitution after TCRalphabeta/CD19-depleted allogeneic hematopoietic cell transplantation in children was quantitatively tracked in the study by means of TCR repertoire profiling.

Library prep was done by PCR. The reads were generated on an Illumina HiSeq 2500. To normalize quantification of the TCRbeta repertoire, the TCR libraries were built with molecular barcoding that relied on unique molecular identifiers. The public sequencing data were trimmed at Q25 with fastp and processed into clonotypes with MiXCR by TCRdb, which kept only in-frame beta chains. Each record represents a unique CDR3 protein, reported with the most common genes and DNA among its rows. The sample table contains 640,000 or so distinct CDR3 sequences; only one count was recorded for 16% of them. The leading ten clones occupy under 1.2% of the sample. With respect to this clonotype: Its target antigen remains unknown. No much larger clone is present one base from it, and per-base qualities are unavailable.

The CDR3 holds 16 amino acids from the cysteine to the phenylalanine. This entry keeps only the CDR3 DNA: 48 bases, framed from base 1. From a lookup of the germline V gene (reference sequence), CDR1 and CDR2 are DFQATT and SNEGSKA. V lost 0 bases and J lost 9 bases, and the count of bases not matched to a germline gene is 14. The receptor chain draws on TRBV20-1 and TRBJ2-1; 7 bases in between match TRBD1. The starting material was PBMCs from the stem cell graft donor, obtained from the stem cell graft. The receptor comes from a human donor who donated a stem cell graft to a child with acute myeloid leukemia. The bases read TGCAGTGCTAGAGATCGGGCAGGGGGATTTATCGGTGAGCAGTTCTTC. Its translation reads: CSARDRAGGFIGEQFF.